Listed below are T cell receptor beta chains from one sample, sequenced in a study of molecular identifiers for immune sequencing clone quantification. Via MiXCR, TCRdb re-called the PCR reads, giving one row per CDR3 protein. In the table there are more than 550,000 distinct CDR3 sequences, about 25% of which are singletons. The specimen sequenced was naive CD8+ T cells from blood, with Jurkat cell RNA spiked in. The source of these receptors is a human donor in good health. Some libraries in this study had Jurkat cell RNA spiked in. Both conserved end residues are part of each CDR3. Fields, in order: CDR3 DNA, CDR3 protein, V gene, D gene, clone size, J gene, CDR3 length. D genes are given only for firm matches. Expanded clones are given a class, and other clones once, few, many or no size at all.

TGTGCCAGCAGTTTCAGGGCTGAGAATCAGCCCCAGCATTTT,CASSFRAENQPQHF,TRBV27,NA,many,TRBJ1-5,14
TGCGCCAGCAGCGAGGGACAGGGTTTCTACGAGCAGTACTTC,CASSEGQGFYEQYF,TRBV5-1,TRBD1,many,TRBJ2-7,14
TGTGCCGAGGAGGGGGGGGCGTGGGAAAAACTGTTTTTT,CAEEGGAWEKLFF,TRBV6-1,NA,NA,TRBJ1-4,13
TGTGCCAGCAGCTCGACAGGGGAGACGGCTGAAGCTTTCTTT,CASSSTGETAEAFF,TRBV7-3,TRBD1,NA,TRBJ1-1,14
TGTGCCAGCAGCCCAATACTAGCGGGGGGGCGGGATGAGCAGTTCTTC,CASSPILAGGRDEQFF,TRBV7-9,TRBD2,NA,TRBJ2-1,16
TGCGCCAGCAGCCCCGATGGGATGAGTTTTGGTTCTGGCTACACCTTC,CASSPDGMSFGSGYTF,TRBV5-1,NA,few,TRBJ1-2,16
TGTGCCAGCAGCCTACCGGCAGGGTTTGGTTCGAACACTGAAGCTTTCTTT,CASSLPAGFGSNTEAFF,TRBV7-9,NA,NA,TRBJ1-1,17
TGCGCCAGCAGCCATACGACAGGGCGAGGCTACACCTTC,CASSHTTGRGYTF,TRBV4-3,TRBD1,many,TRBJ1-2,13
TGTGCCAGCAGAAGGGACGCTGTTGCAACTAATGAAAAACTGTTTTTT,CASRRDAVATNEKLFF,TRBV12-3/TRBV12-4,NA,many,TRBJ1-4,16
TGTGCCAGCAGTTTATTTCCACACAATGAGCAGTTCTTC,CASSLFPHNEQFF,TRBV27,NA,few,TRBJ2-1,13
TGTGCCAGCAGTTTGGGCGGGTTGGGGAATGAGCAGTTCTTC,CASSLGGLGNEQFF,TRBV12-3/TRBV12-4,NA,few,TRBJ2-1,14
TGTGCCAGCAGACCCGACAGGATGGAAGCTTTCTTT,CASRPDRMEAFF,TRBV6-2/TRBV6-3,NA,NA,TRBJ1-1,12
TGCAGTGCTAGAGACCACGACAGGGCCTGGAACTGTGGCTACACCTTC,CSARDHDRAWNCGYTF,TRBV20-1,TRBD1,NA,TRBJ1-2,16
TGTGCCAGCAGTTACTCCGAGGGGGGGCACGAGCAGTACTTC,CASSYSEGGHEQYF,TRBV6-2/TRBV6-3,NA,NA,TRBJ2-7,14
TGTGCCTGGAGTGGCGAAACCTATAGCAATCAGCCCCAGCATTTT,CAWSGETYSNQPQHF,TRBV30,NA,NA,TRBJ1-5,15